This T cell receptor beta chain derives from a study of T cells in localized non-small cell lung cancer. Repertoires were generated with immunoSEQ multiplex PCR, while TCRdb's copy carries only in-frame clones and drops some. This repertoire shows approximately 2,400 clones, 20% to 30% found once; its top ten account for less than 9.5%. Deletions cut 3 bases from V and 7 bases from J, with 19 bases between. The CDR3 covers 17 residues. In germline, CDR1 is LNHDA, CDR2 SQIVND (reference sequence). The V and J genes are TRBV19 and TRBJ1-6; unclear D gene. Sequencing was performed on normal lung tissue next to the tumor, taken before any cancer treatment. This TCR came from a man aged 40 to 75 with stage II lung adenocarcinoma. The chain's CDR3 is CASSIKGPRGGNSPLHF. CDR3 coding DNA: TGTGCCAGTAGTATTAAAGGCCCAAGAGGTGGAAATTCACCCCTCCACTTT.